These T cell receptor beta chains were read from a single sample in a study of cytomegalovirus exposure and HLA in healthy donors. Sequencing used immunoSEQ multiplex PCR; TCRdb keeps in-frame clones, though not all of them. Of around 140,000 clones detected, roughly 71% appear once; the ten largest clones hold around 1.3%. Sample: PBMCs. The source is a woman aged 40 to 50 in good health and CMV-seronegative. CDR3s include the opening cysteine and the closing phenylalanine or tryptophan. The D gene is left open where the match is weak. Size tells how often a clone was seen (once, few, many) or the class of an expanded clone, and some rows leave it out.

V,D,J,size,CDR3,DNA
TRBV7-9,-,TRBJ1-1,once,CASSPTTAPEAFF,TGTGCCAGCAGCCCAACGACAGCACCGGAGGCTTTCTTT
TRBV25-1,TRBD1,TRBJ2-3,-,CASSELNRGDTQYF,TGTGCCAGCAGTGAATTGAACAGGGGAGATACGCAGTATTTT
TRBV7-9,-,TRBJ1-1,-,CASSLAVGVSTEAFF,TGTGCCAGCAGCTTGGCGGTAGGAGTCAGCACTGAAGCTTTCTTT
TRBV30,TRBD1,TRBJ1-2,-,CAWSRTGRGYTF,TGTGCCTGGAGCCGGACAGGGAGGGGCTACACCTTC
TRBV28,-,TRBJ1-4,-,CASRDRNEKLFF,TGTGCCAGCAGGGACAGAAATGAAAAACTGTTTTTT
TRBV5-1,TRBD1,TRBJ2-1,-,CASSHAYRGRDNEQFF,TGCGCCAGCAGTCACGCTTACAGGGGACGGGACAATGAGCAGTTCTTC
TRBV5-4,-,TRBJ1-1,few,CASSTGTTRNTEAFF,TGTGCCAGCAGCACCGGGACAACCCGGAACACTGAAGCTTTCTTT
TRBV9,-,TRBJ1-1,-,CASSVRGGRKAFF,TGTGCCAGCAGCGTCCGGGGGGGGAGAAAAGCTTTCTTT
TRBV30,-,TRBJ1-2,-,CACPFSYGYTF,TGTGCCTGCCCGTTCAGCTATGGCTACACCTTC
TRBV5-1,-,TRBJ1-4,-,CASSSSATNEKLFF,TGCGCCAGCAGCTCCAGCGCAACTAATGAAAAACTGTTTTTT
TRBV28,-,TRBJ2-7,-,CASRAPSGVSSEQYF,TGTGCCAGCAGGGCCCCGTCGGGGGTTTCTTCCGAGCAGTACTTC
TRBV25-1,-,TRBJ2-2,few,CASSARVDTGELFF,TGTGCCAGCAGTGCCAGGGTGGACACCGGGGAGCTGTTTTTT
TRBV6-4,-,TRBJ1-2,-,CASSDYPGAGVYGYTF,TGTGCCAGCAGTGACTATCCAGGTGCGGGTGTCTATGGCTACACCTTC
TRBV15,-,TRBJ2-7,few,CATSRESFGVEQYF,TGTGCCACCAGCAGAGAAAGTTTCGGAGTAGAGCAGTACTTC
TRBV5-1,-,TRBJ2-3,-,CASRGTSTDTQYF,TGCGCCAGCCGGGGGACGAGCACAGATACGCAGTATTTT
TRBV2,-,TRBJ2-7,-,CASSEESPGYEQYF,TGTGCCAGCAGTGAAGAGTCACCGGGATACGAGCAGTACTTC
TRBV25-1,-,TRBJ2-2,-,CASSEFGRGQNTGELFF,TGTGCCAGCAGTGAATTCGGCAGGGGCCAGAACACCGGGGAGCTGTTTTTT
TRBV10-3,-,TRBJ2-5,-,CAIMRAETQYF,TGTGCCATCATGCGGGCTGAGACCCAGTACTTC
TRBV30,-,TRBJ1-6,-,CAWTREGRSPLHF,TGTGCCTGGACAAGGGAGGGGCGTTCACCCCTCCACTTT
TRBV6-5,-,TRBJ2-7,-,CASSYGTPGFYEQYF,TGTGCCAGCAGTTACGGAACCCCAGGTTTCTACGAGCAGTACTTC
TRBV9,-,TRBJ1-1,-,CASSHPPGHPLNTEAFF,TGTGCCAGCAGCCACCCTCCGGGACACCCGTTGAACACTGAAGCTTTCTTT
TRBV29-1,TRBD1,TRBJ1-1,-,CSVRGYRDRGLSTEAFF,TGCAGCGTTCGAGGGTACCGGGACAGGGGGCTTAGCACTGAAGCTTTCTTT
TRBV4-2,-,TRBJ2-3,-,CASSQDRPSFAALGTDTQYF,TGTGCCAGCAGCCAAGATCGCCCCTCCTTTGCGGCGCTGGGCACAGATACGCAGTATTTT
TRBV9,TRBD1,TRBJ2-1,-,CASSTRQGRDNEQFF,TGTGCCAGCAGCACCCGACAGGGGCGGGACAATGAGCAGTTCTTC
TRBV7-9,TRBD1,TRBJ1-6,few,CASSLVEGALTPLHF,TGTGCCAGCAGCTTAGTGGAGGGGGCGCTTACACCCCTCCACTTT
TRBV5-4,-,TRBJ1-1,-,CASTLGGRTEAFF,TGTGCCAGCACCTTAGGGGGAAGGACTGAAGCTTTCTTT
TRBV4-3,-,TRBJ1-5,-,CASSPHPTSSNQPQHF,TGCGCCAGCAGCCCTCATCCGACATCTAGCAATCAGCCCCAGCATTTT
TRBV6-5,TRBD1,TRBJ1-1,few,CASSYESGGVTEAFF,TGTGCCAGCAGTTACGAGTCAGGGGGTGTCACTGAAGCTTTCTTT
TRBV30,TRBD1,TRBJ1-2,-,CAWNPMDRGGYGYTF,TGTGCCTGGAACCCCATGGACAGGGGTGGCTATGGCTACACCTTC
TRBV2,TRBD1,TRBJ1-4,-,CASTGQGANNEKLFF,TGTGCCAGCACCGGACAGGGGGCCAACAATGAAAAACTGTTTTTT
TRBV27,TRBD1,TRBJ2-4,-,CASSPYRGQGLAKNIQYF,TGTGCCAGCAGCCCATACAGGGGCCAGGGCCTAGCCAAAAACATTCAGTACTTC
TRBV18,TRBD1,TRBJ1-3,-,CASSRGTVSGNTIYF,TGTGCCAGCTCACGAGGGACAGTCTCTGGAAACACCATATATTTT
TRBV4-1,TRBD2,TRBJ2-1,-,CASSQDGGLAFYNEQFF,TGCGCCAGCAGCCAAGATGGAGGACTAGCGTTCTACAATGAGCAGTTCTTC
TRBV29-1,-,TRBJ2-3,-,CSVEDSSPDTQYF,TGCAGCGTTGAGGACAGTTCCCCAGATACGCAGTATTTT
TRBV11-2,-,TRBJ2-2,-,CASSHNVNGQNTGELFF,TGTGCCAGCAGCCATAACGTTAACGGACAGAACACCGGGGAGCTGTTTTTT
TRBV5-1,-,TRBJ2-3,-,CASSWMTETDTQYF,TGCGCCAGCAGCTGGATGACAGAGACAGATACGCAGTATTTT